These 3 T cell receptor beta chains share one sample of origin, sequenced in a study of T cell responses to AZD1222 COVID-19 vaccine. Libraries were prepared by immunoSEQ multiplex PCR; TCRdb keeps only in-frame clonotypes and omits some of them. The profile shows 150,000 to 200,000 clones, 92% of them singletons. The sample in question was peripheral blood, obtained on day 0 of MenACWY control vaccination. The receptor set was obtained from an adult in good health.

V gene TRBV28 combines with J gene TRBJ2-7, with 11 nucleotides matching TRBD2. CDR1 and CDR2 from the germline V gene are MDHEN and SYDVKM. V shed 6 bases, J shed 3 bases, and the junction held 1 base outside the gene matches. The CDR3 loop spans 13 amino acids. CDR3 DNA sequence: TGTGCCAGCAGAGGGACTAGCGGCTACGAGCAGTACTTC. Its protein is CASRGTSGYEQYF. Together with reference TRBV28 and TRBJ2-7, the CDR3 gives the full variable domain: DVKVTQSSRYLVKRTGEKVFLECVQDMDHENMFWYRQDPGLGLRLIYFSYDVKMKEKGDIPEGYSVSREKKERFSLILESASTNQTSMYLCASRGTSGYEQYFGPGTRLTVT.

This rearrangement joins TRBV28 to TRBJ1-5; no definite D call. Between the trimmed V and J ends, which lost 4 bases and 5 bases, there was a span of 15 bases. The CDR3 has 15 residues. Germline V gene lookup returns CDR1 MDHEN and CDR2 SYDVKM. CDR3 protein: CASSSGGRSDQPQHF. CDR3 DNA: TGTGCCAGCAGTTCCGGCGGCCGTTCGGATCAGCCCCAGCATTTT.

The V call is TRBV19, the J call TRBJ1-1; maybe TRBD1 (6 bases). Looked up from germline, CDR1 is LNHDA and CDR2 is SQIVND (reference sequence). Trimming removed 5 bases from V and 7 bases from J, with 11 bases in between. The CDR3 extends over 12 amino acids. DNA for the CDR3: TGTGCCAGTAGTCCCGGACAGCGTGAAGCTTTCTTT. Translation gives CASSPGQREAFF.